Listed below are T cell receptor beta chains from one sample, sequenced in a study of cytomegalovirus exposure and HLA in healthy donors. Assay used: immunoSEQ multiplex PCR; TCRdb lists only in-frame clones, some missing. The sample lists tens of thousands of clones, over 60% occurring once. Source material: PBMCs. The receptor source for this set is a male donor in good health and CMV-seropositive. The CDR3 runs from the conserved cysteine through the conserved F or W. A D gene is named only where the DNA matches it firmly. Size is stated for part of the rows, as once, few or many counts, or as a class when the clone is expanded.

CDR3 DNA: TGTGCCAGCAGTGCGGGTAGCGGGGGGTACAATGAGCAGTTCTTC
CDR3 protein: CASSAGSGGYNEQFF
J gene: TRBJ2-1
CDR3 length: 15
clone size: .
V gene: TRBV6-4
D gene: TRBD2

CDR3 DNA: TGTGCCAGCAGTGGGGACAGCGGCTACGAGCAGTACTTC
CDR3 protein: CASSGDSGYEQYF
J gene: TRBJ2-7
CDR3 length: 13
clone size: few
V gene: TRBV2
D gene: TRBD1

CDR3 DNA: TGTGCCAGCAGTTCGAGGACAGGGACTCATTACTACGAGCAGTACTTC
CDR3 protein: CASSSRTGTHYYEQYF
J gene: TRBJ2-7
CDR3 length: 16
clone size: .
V gene: TRBV27
D gene: TRBD1

CDR3 DNA: TGTGCCAGTAGAGTCGGACAGGGGGGCTCCTACGAGCAGTACTTC
CDR3 protein: CASRVGQGGSYEQYF
J gene: TRBJ2-7
CDR3 length: 15
clone size: .
V gene: TRBV19
D gene: TRBD1

CDR3 DNA: TGTGCCAGCTCACCACGGAGACTACAGGGCGGAGACACTGAAGCTTTCTTT
CDR3 protein: CASSPRRLQGGDTEAFF
J gene: TRBJ1-1
CDR3 length: 17
clone size: few
V gene: TRBV18
D gene: .

CDR3 DNA: TGTGCCAGCAGTGCACTAGCGGGGGGCGGATCACGGGTGACCCAGTACTTC
CDR3 protein: CASSALAGGGSRVTQYF
J gene: TRBJ2-5
CDR3 length: 17
clone size: .
V gene: TRBV27
D gene: TRBD2

CDR3 DNA: TGTGCCAGCAGTTTCAACAGGGGGAGTGGAGAGACCCGGTACTTC
CDR3 protein: CASSFNRGSGETRYF
J gene: TRBJ2-5
CDR3 length: 15
clone size: .
V gene: TRBV6-1
D gene: TRBD1

CDR3 DNA: TGTGCCAGTAGTAAACGGGAGGGCTACGAGCAGTACTTC
CDR3 protein: CASSKREGYEQYF
J gene: TRBJ2-7
CDR3 length: 13
clone size: few
V gene: TRBV19
D gene: TRBD2

CDR3 DNA: TGTGCCAGCAGCGTAGGGACTGGGACAGCCTACGAGCAGTACTTC
CDR3 protein: CASSVGTGTAYEQYF
J gene: TRBJ2-7
CDR3 length: 15
clone size: .
V gene: TRBV9
D gene: TRBD1

CDR3 DNA: TGTGCCAGCAGCACCGACAGGGGGCCCAATCAGCCCCAGCATTTT
CDR3 protein: CASSTDRGPNQPQHF
J gene: TRBJ1-5
CDR3 length: 15
clone size: .
V gene: TRBV6-5
D gene: TRBD1

CDR3 DNA: TGTGCCAGCAGTTCACGGGGGGGCCCCGGGGAGCTGTTTTTT
CDR3 protein: CASSSRGGPGELFF
J gene: TRBJ2-2
CDR3 length: 14
clone size: .
V gene: TRBV2
D gene: TRBD2

CDR3 DNA: TGTGCCAGCAGCTACCCAGCGGGGGGTCCCTACAATGAGCAGTTCTTC
CDR3 protein: CASSYPAGGPYNEQFF
J gene: TRBJ2-1
CDR3 length: 16
clone size: .
V gene: TRBV7-6
D gene: TRBD2

CDR3 DNA: TGTGCCAGCAGTCCGGGACAGGGGAATTCACCCCTCCACTTT
CDR3 protein: CASSPGQGNSPLHF
J gene: TRBJ1-6
CDR3 length: 14
clone size: .
V gene: TRBV6-4
D gene: TRBD1

CDR3 DNA: TGTGCCAGCAGTCCCACTAGCGGGAGGGGGAACAATGAGCAGTTCTTC
CDR3 protein: CASSPTSGRGNNEQFF
J gene: TRBJ2-1
CDR3 length: 16
clone size: .
V gene: TRBV6-4
D gene: TRBD2

CDR3 DNA: TGTGCCAGCAGCCCGACAGGGTCGAACACCGGGGAGCTGTTTTTT
CDR3 protein: CASSPTGSNTGELFF
J gene: TRBJ2-2
CDR3 length: 15
clone size: .
V gene: TRBV7-7
D gene: TRBD1

CDR3 DNA: TGCGCCAGCAGCCAAGATGGAGCAGTTAGAACTAATGAAAAACTGTTTTTT
CDR3 protein: CASSQDGAVRTNEKLFF
J gene: TRBJ1-4
CDR3 length: 17
clone size: few
V gene: TRBV4-1
D gene: .

CDR3 DNA: TGCAGCCCCCGACACCCCTACTACGAGCAGTACTTC
CDR3 protein: CSPRHPYYEQYF
J gene: TRBJ2-7
CDR3 length: 12
clone size: .
V gene: TRBV29-1
D gene: .

CDR3 DNA: TGTGCCAGCAGTTCGACAGGGTCGGCGACCGGGGAGCTGTTTTTT
CDR3 protein: CASSSTGSATGELFF
J gene: TRBJ2-2
CDR3 length: 15
clone size: .
V gene: TRBV28
D gene: TRBD1

CDR3 DNA: TGTGCCAGCTCACGGGACAGGGAAGGAACTGAAGCTTTCTTT
CDR3 protein: CASSRDREGTEAFF
J gene: TRBJ1-1
CDR3 length: 14
clone size: .
V gene: TRBV18
D gene: TRBD1

CDR3 DNA: TGTGCCAGCAGCTTAAGTATGCTGAGACAGGGCGCCGAGCAGTACTTC
CDR3 protein: CASSLSMLRQGAEQYF
J gene: TRBJ2-7
CDR3 length: 16
clone size: .
V gene: TRBV7-2
D gene: TRBD1

CDR3 DNA: TGTGCCAGCAGTGACGAGACAGGACCTAGCACAGATACGCAGTATTTT
CDR3 protein: CASSDETGPSTDTQYF
J gene: TRBJ2-3
CDR3 length: 16
clone size: .
V gene: TRBV6-1
D gene: .

CDR3 DNA: TGTGCCATCAGGGGACAGCGCTACGAGCAGTACTTC
CDR3 protein: CAIRGQRYEQYF
J gene: TRBJ2-7
CDR3 length: 12
clone size: .
V gene: TRBV6-1
D gene: TRBD1

CDR3 DNA: TGTGCCAGCAGCTTAGGGACAGGGGGTGAAAAACTGTTTTTT
CDR3 protein: CASSLGTGGEKLFF
J gene: TRBJ1-4
CDR3 length: 14
clone size: .
V gene: TRBV7-3
D gene: TRBD1

CDR3 DNA: TGTGCCAGCACCATATTTACAGGGGATAATTCACCCCTCCACTTT
CDR3 protein: CASTIFTGDNSPLHF
J gene: TRBJ1-6
CDR3 length: 15
clone size: once
V gene: TRBV7-9
D gene: TRBD1

CDR3 DNA: TGTGCCAGCAGCTTACTACAGGGGCCAAATTCACCCCTCCACTTT
CDR3 protein: CASSLLQGPNSPLHF
J gene: TRBJ1-6
CDR3 length: 15
clone size: .
V gene: TRBV11-2
D gene: TRBD1